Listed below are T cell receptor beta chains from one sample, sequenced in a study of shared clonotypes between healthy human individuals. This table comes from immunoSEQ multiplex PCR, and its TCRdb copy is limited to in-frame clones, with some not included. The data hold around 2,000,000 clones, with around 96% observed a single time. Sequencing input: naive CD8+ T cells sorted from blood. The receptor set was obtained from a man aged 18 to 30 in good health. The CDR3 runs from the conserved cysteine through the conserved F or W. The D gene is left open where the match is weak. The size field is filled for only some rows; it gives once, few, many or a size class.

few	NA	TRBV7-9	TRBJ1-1	TGTGCCAGCAGCTATCCCTACACTGAAGCTTTCTTT	CASSYPYTEAFF
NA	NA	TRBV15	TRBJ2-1	TGTGCCACCAGCAGAGCGGGTAATGAGCAGTTCTTC	CATSRAGNEQFF
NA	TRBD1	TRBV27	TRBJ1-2	TGTGCCAGCAGTTCCAGAGACCTAGCCCCCGGGACAGGCCCTTACTATGGCTACACCTTC	CASSSRDLAPGTGPYYGYTF
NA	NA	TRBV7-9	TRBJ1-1	TGTGCCAGCAGTCTCCCCGGAGGGGCCAACACTGAAGCTTTCTTT	CASSLPGGANTEAFF
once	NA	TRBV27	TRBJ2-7	TGTGCCAGCAGTTTATCGAAAGGGGCAAGGTACGAGCAGTACTTC	CASSLSKGARYEQYF
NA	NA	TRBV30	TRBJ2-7	TGTGCCTGGGAACCCGAATCAGGGTCCTACGAGCAGTACTTC	CAWEPESGSYEQYF
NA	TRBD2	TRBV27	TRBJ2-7	TGTGCCAGCAGGGGACTAGCGGGAGCCACGTTTCAGTACTTC	CASRGLAGATFQYF
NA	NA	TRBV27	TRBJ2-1	TGTGCCAGCAGTGTCGGCGGAGTTGGGAATGAGCAGTTCTTC	CASSVGGVGNEQFF
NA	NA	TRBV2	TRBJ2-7	TGTGCCAGCAGTGAAGGACCAGCCAGCTCCTACGAGCAGTACTTC	CASSEGPASSYEQYF
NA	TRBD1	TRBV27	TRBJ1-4	TGTGCCAGCAGTTTAACCCAGGGGGCTGAAAAACTGTTTTTT	CASSLTQGAEKLFF
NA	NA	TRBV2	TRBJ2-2	TGTGCCAGCAGTGAGGGGATTACCGGGGAGCTGTTTTTT	CASSEGITGELFF
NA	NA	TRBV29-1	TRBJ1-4	TGCAGCGTTGAAGCGCTTCAAGAGGGTGCAACTAATGAAAAACTGTTTTTT	CSVEALQEGATNEKLFF
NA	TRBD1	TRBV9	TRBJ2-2	TGTGCCAGCAGCGTAGGTGACAGGGCGAGGGGGGAGCTGTTTTTT	CASSVGDRARGELFF
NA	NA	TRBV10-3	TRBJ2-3	TGTGCCATCAGTGAGGCCGGCACAGATACGCAGTATTTT	CAISEAGTDTQYF
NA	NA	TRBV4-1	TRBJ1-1	TGCGCCAGCAGCCAAGGTCCGGGACCCAACACTGAAGCTTTCTTT	CASSQGPGPNTEAFF
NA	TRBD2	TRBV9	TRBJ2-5	TGTGCCAGCAGCGTAGGTAGCGGGCCCGCGGAGACCCAGTACTTC	CASSVGSGPAETQYF
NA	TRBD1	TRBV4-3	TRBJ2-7	TGCGCCAGCAGCCTCGGCAGGGGGCTATCCTACGAGCAGTACTTC	CASSLGRGLSYEQYF
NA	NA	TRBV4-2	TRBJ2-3	TGTGCCAGCAGCCAACCTTTTAGCACAGATACGCAGTATTTT	CASSQPFSTDTQYF
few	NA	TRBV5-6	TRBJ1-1	TGTGCCAGCAGCTTTGAGAACACTGAAGCTTTCTTT	CASSFENTEAFF
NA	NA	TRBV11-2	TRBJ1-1	TGTGCCAGCAGCTTAGAACAGGGATACACTGAAGCTTTCTTT	CASSLEQGYTEAFF
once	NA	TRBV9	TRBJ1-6	TGTGCCAGCAGCGTAGGGCAGAGCTCCTATAATTCACCCCTCCACTTT	CASSVGQSSYNSPLHF
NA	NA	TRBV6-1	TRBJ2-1	TGTGCCAGCAGTGAAGAAGGAGAGGGGCTCGGTGATGAGCAGTTCTTC	CASSEEGEGLGDEQFF
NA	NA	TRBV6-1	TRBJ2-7	TGTGCCAGCAGCTATAGGACAGTTAGCTCCTACGAGCAGTACTTC	CASSYRTVSSYEQYF
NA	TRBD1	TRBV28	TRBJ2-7	TGTGCCAGCAGTGTCCGGGACAGGGCCGACGAGCAGTACTTC	CASSVRDRADEQYF
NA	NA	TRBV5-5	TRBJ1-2	TGTGCCAGCAGCTCCGTAGGGCCAACAGTCGACTATGGCTACACCTTC	CASSSVGPTVDYGYTF
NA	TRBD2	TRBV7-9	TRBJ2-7	TGTGCCAGCAGCCTCAGGGGACTAGCGGGAGGAGGGGAGCAGTACTTC	CASSLRGLAGGGEQYF
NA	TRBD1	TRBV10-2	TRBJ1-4	TGCGCCAGCAGTGAGTCGGGGACAGGGAACTCCGGTGGGGAAAAACTGTTTTTT	CASSESGTGNSGGEKLFF
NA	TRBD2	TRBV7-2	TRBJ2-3	TGTGCCAGCACCCTAACCGGGACTAGTTCAGATACGCAGTATTTT	CASTLTGTSSDTQYF
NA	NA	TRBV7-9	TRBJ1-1	TGTGCCAGCAGCTTAGCGGCTGAAGCTTTCTTT	CASSLAAEAFF
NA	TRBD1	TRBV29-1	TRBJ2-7	TGCACCAGGGACAGGGGGCCCCACTACGAGCAGTACTTC	CTRDRGPHYEQYF
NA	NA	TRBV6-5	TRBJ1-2	TGTGCCAGCAGCCCCACCGGGGGGCCCTATGGCTACACCTTC	CASSPTGGPYGYTF
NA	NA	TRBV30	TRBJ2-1	TGTGCCTGGAGTGCGTCCTTGTTCAATGAGCAGTTCTTC	CAWSASLFNEQFF
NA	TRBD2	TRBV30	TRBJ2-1	TGTGCCTGGAGTGTTAGCGGGGGGCCGAACTACAATGAGCAGTTCTTC	CAWSVSGGPNYNEQFF
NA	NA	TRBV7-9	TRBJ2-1	TGTGCCAGCAGCCCCGGAGGAGGGTTCAATGAGCAGTTCTTC	CASSPGGGFNEQFF
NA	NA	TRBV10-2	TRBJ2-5	TGCGCCAGCAGTGAAGGGAAGACCCAGTACTTC	CASSEGKTQYF
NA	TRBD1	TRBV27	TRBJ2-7	TGTGCCAGCAGCCTTGGGACAGGGATCTACGAGCAGTACTTC	CASSLGTGIYEQYF
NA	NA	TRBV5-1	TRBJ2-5	TGCGCCAGCAGCTTAGCGGCAGCACAAGAGACCCAGTACTTC	CASSLAAAQETQYF
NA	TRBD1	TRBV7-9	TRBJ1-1	TGTGCCAGCAGCTCTCTAGGGGGCCTGAACACTGAAGCTTTCTTT	CASSSLGGLNTEAFF
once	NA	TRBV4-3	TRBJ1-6	TGCGCCAGCAGCCAAGATCGTAATTCACCCCTCCACTTT	CASSQDRNSPLHF
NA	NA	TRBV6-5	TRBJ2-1	TGTGCCAGCAGTGGGGTCGGGTACAATGAGCAGTTCTTC	CASSGVGYNEQFF
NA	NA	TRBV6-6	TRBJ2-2	TGTGCCAGCAGCAGCCTGAACACCGGGGAGCTGTTTTTT	CASSSLNTGELFF
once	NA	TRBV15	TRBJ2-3	TGTGCCACCAGCAGAGATAGGGGGAACACGCAGTATTTT	CATSRDRGNTQYF
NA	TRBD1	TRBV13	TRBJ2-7	TGTGCCAGCAGGCCCGGGACAGGGCTTTACGAGCAGTACTTC	CASRPGTGLYEQYF
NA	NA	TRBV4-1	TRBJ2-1	TGCGCCAGCAGCCAAGTGGGGCTTGATGAGCAGTTCTTC	CASSQVGLDEQFF
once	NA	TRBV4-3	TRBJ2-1	TGCGCCAGCAGCCAAGATTGGGGGGAGATCTCCTACAATGAGCAGTTCTTC	CASSQDWGEISYNEQFF
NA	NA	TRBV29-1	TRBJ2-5	TGCAGCGTTCTTGGAGAAGAGACCCAGTACTTC	CSVLGEETQYF
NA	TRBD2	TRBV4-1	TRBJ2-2	TGCGCCAGCAGCCAGGTGCGGGGGTTGAACACCGGGGAGCTGTTTTTT	CASSQVRGLNTGELFF
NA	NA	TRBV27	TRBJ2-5	NA	CASSTSGLAGETQYF
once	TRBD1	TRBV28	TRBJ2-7	TGTGCCAGCAGTCACTACGGGACAGGGGAAAACGAGCAGTACTTC	CASSHYGTGENEQYF
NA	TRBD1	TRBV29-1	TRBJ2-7	TGCAGCGTTGAAGGTGACAGGGGCAACGAGCAGTACTTC	CSVEGDRGNEQYF
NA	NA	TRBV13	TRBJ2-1	TGTGCCAGCAGCTTAGGTGAGGGCAATGAGCAGTTCTTC	CASSLGEGNEQFF
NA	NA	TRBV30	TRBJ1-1	TGTGCCTGGAATTGGGGGGGCACTGAAGCTTTCTTT	CAWNWGGTEAFF
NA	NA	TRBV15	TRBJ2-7	TGTGCCACCAGCAGAGTACAGAACTACGAGCAGTACTTC	CATSRVQNYEQYF
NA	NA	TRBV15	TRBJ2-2	TGTGCCACCAGCTCATTCCCGGGACCCACGGCGAACACCGGGGAGCTGTTTTTT	CATSSFPGPTANTGELFF
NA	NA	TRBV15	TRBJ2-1	TGTGCCACCAGAGTCTCCATGTCCTACAATGAGCAGTTCTTC	CATRVSMSYNEQFF
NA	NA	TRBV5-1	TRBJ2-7	TGCGCCAGCAGCTTGGCGACCGGTACCTACGAGCAGTACTTC	CASSLATGTYEQYF
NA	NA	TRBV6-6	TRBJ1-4	TGTGCCAGCAGTTTCTTGGACAGTACAAATGAAAAACTGTTTTTT	CASSFLDSTNEKLFF